The clone carrying this TCR beta chain showed up just a few times. Naive-designated CD8 cells lacked CD45RO, were positively enriched for CCR7, and omitted terminally differentiated effector memory CD45RA+ cells. The entry originates in a study of shared clonotypes between healthy human individuals. Germline V gene data show CDR1 as SGHRS and CDR2 as YFSETQ. The germline V and J ends were trimmed by 4 bases and 11 bases, with 12 bases remaining between them. There are 11 residues in the CDR3. The repertoire was sequenced with immunoSEQ multiplex PCR; TCRdb's copy has only in-frame clones and lacks some. The profile shows about 2.1 million clones, around 93% of them singletons.

The source is a man between 18 and 29 years old in good health. Some clones in this sample may be carry-over from other donors' samples. Sequenced input: naive CD8+ T cells from PBMCs. This chain connects TRBV5-1 to TRBJ1-1; D remains unclear. The CDR3: CASSGIAHAFF. CDR3 coding DNA: TGCGCCAGCAGCGGAATAGCACACGCTTTCTTT.